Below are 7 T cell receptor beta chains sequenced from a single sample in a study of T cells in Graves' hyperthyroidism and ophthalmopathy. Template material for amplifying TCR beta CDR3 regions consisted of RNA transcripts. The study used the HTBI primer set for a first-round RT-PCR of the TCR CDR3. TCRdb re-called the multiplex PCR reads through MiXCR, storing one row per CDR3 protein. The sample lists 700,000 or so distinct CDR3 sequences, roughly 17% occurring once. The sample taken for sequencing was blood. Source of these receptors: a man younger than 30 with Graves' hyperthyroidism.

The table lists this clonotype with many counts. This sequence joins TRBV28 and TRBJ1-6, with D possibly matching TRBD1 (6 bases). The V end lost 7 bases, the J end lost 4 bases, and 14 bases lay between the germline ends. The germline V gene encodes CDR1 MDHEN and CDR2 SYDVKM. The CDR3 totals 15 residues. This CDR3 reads CASNPGVPYNSPLHF. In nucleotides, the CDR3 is TGTGCCAGCAACCCAGGGGTCCCTTATAATTCACCCCTCCACTTT.

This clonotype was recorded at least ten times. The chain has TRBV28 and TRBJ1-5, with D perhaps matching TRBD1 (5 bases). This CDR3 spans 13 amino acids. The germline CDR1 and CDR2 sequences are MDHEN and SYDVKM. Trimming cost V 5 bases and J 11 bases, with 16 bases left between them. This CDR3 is CASSIRRGRTQHF. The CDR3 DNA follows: TGTGCCAGCAGTATTAGAAGGGGCCGGACCCAGCATTTT.

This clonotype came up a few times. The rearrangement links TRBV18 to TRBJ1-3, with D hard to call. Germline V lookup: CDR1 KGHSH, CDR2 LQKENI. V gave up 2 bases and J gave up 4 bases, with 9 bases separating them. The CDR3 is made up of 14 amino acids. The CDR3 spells CASSPKQLGNTIYF. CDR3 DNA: TGTGCCAGCTCACCAAAACAGCTGGGAAACACCATATATTTT.

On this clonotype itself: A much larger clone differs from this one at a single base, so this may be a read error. The DNA of the CDR3 is TGTGCCAGCAGTGAAGTGCCAAGGGGGGGTTACAATGAGCAGTTCTTC. This encodes CASSEVPRGGYNEQFF. The chain employs TRBV2 and TRBJ2-1; D is possibly TRBD2 (7 bases). This CDR3 contains 16 residues. V lost 1 base and J 4 bases, leaving 14 bases between the germline ends. The V gene's germline CDR1 is SNHLY and CDR2 FYNNEI.

The CDR3, as DNA: TGTGCCTGGAGCTCACAGGGGGCGGGGAACACCATATATTTT. Its translation is CAWSSQGAGNTIYF. V usage is TRBV30 and J usage is TRBJ1-3; TRBD1 agrees at 9 bases. The germline V gene has CDR1 GTSNPN and CDR2 SVGIG (reference sequence). Germline trimming cut 3 bases from V and 7 bases from J; bases unmatched to any gene: 7. The CDR3 runs 14 residues.

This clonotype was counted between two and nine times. The CDR3 is CSAPWDRGDEKLFF. The CDR3 DNA sequence: TGCAGTGCTCCCTGGGACAGGGGGGATGAAAAACTGTTTTTT. V is TRBV20-1 and J is TRBJ1-4; 11 bases fit TRBD1. The germline CDR1 and CDR2 sequences are DFQATT and SNEGSKA (reference sequence). This CDR3 is built from 14 residues. V shed 5 bases and J 6 bases; nucleotides not matched to a gene: 5.

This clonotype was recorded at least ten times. CDR3 in amino acids: CASSAGTSGRTDTQYF. CDR3 DNA: TGTGCCAGCAGCGCCGGGACTAGCGGGAGAACAGATACGCAGTATTTT. V and J are TRBV3-1 and TRBJ2-3; 14 bases are a match to TRBD2. CDR1 and CDR2 (germline): LGHDT, YNNKEL (reference sequence). With 5 bases clipped from V and 3 bases from J, the junction kept 4 bases outside the gene matches. The CDR3 loop spans 16 amino acids.